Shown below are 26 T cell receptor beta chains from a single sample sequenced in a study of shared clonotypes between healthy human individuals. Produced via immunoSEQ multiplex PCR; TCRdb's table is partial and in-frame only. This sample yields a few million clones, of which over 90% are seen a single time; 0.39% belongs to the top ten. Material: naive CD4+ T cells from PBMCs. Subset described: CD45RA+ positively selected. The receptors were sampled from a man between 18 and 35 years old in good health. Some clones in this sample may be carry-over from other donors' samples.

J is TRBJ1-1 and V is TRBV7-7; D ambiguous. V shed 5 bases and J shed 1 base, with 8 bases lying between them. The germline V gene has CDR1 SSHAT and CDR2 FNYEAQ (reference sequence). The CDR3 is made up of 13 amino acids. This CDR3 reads CASSNQENTEAFF. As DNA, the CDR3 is TGTGCCAGCAGCAACCAGGAGAACACTGAAGCTTTCTTT.

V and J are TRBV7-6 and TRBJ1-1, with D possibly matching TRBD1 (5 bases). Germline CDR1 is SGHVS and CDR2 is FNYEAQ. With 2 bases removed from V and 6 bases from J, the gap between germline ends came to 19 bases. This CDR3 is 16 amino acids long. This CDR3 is CASSLIRAGGLAEAFF. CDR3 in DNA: TGTGCCAGCAGCTTAATTAGGGCGGGGGGACTGGCTGAAGCTTTCTTT.

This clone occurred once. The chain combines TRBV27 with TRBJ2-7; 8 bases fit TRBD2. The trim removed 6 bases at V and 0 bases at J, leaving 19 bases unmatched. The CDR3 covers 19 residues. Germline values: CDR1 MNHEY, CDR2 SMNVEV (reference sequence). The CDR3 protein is CASRQTGTSLRESSYEQYF. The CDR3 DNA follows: TGTGCCAGCAGGCAAACCGGGACTAGTTTGCGGGAAAGCTCCTACGAGCAGTACTTC.

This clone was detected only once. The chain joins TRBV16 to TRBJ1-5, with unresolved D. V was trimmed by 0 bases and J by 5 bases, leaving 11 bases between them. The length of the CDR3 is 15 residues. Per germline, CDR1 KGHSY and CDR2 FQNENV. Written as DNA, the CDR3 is TGTGCCAGCAGCCAATCCCCTCCGACTCATCAGCCCCAGCATTTT. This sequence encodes CASSQSPPTHQPQHF.

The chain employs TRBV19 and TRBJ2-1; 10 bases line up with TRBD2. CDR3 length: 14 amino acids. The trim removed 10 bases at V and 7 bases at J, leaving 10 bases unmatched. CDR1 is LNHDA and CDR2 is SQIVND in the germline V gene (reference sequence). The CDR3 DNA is TGTGCCACCAGAGGGAGCGGGAGGGCTAATGAGCAGTTCTTC. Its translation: CATRGSGRANEQFF.

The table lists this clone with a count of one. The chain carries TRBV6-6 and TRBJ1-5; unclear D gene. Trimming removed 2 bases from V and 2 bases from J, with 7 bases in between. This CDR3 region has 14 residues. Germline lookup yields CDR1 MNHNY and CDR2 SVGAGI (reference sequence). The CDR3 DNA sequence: TGTGCCAGCAGTTACATCGGGGGCAATCAGCCCCAGCATTTT. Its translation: CASSYIGGNQPQHF.

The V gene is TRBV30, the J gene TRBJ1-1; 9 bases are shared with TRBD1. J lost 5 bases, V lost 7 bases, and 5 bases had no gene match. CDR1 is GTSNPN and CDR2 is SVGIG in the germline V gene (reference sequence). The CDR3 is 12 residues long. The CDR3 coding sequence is TGTGCCTATTCGGGACAGGGAACTGAAGCTTTCTTT. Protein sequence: CAYSGQGTEAFF.

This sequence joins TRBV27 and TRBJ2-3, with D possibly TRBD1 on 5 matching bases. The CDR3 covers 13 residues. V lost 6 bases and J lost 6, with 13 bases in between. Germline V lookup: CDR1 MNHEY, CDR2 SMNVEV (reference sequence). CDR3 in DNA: TGTGCCAGCAGCCGTAGGGGCGTGGATACGCAGTATTTT. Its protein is CASSRRGVDTQYF.

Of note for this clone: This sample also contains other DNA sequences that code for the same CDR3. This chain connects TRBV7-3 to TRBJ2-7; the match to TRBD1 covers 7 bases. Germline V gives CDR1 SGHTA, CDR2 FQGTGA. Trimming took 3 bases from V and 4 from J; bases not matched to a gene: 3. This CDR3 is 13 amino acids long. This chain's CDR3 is CASSLGQHYEQYF. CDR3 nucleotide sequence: TGTGCCAGCAGCTTGGGACAGCATTACGAGCAGTACTTC.

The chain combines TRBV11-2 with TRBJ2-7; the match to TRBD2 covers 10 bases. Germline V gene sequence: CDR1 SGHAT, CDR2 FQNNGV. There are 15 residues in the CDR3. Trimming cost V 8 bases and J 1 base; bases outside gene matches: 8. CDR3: CASRRLAGPSYEQYF. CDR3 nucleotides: TGTGCCAGCCGAAGACTAGCGGGTCCTTCCTACGAGCAGTACTTC.

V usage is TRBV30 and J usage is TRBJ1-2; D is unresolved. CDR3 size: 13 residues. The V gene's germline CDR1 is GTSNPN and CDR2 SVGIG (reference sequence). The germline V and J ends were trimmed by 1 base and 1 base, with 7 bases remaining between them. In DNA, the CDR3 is TGTGCCTGGAGTGGCAGGCTTAACTATGGCTACACCTTC. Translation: CAWSGRLNYGYTF. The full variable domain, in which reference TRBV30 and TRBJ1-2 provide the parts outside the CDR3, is SQTIHQWPATLVQPVGSPLSLECTVEGTSNPNLYWYRQAAGRGLQLLFYSVGIGQISSEVPQNLSASRPQDRQFILSSKKLLLSDSGFYLCAWSGRLNYGYTFGSGTRLTVV.

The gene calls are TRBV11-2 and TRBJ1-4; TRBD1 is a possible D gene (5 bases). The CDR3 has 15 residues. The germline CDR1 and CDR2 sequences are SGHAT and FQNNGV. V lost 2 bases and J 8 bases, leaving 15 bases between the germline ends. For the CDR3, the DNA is TGTGCCAGCAGCTTATTTTGGGGCGCGGGGGAAAAACTGTTTTTT. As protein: CASSLFWGAGEKLFF.

The chain's CDR3 is CASSLVGSQYEQYF. The CDR3 DNA sequence: TGTGCCAGCAGCTTAGTGGGTAGTCAGTACGAGCAGTACTTC. The chain is built from TRBV7-2 and TRBJ2-7; no clear D gene. CDR3 length: 14 amino acids. CDR1 and CDR2 (germline): SGHTA, FQGNSA. Trimming took 1 base from V and 4 from J, leaving 11 bases between them.

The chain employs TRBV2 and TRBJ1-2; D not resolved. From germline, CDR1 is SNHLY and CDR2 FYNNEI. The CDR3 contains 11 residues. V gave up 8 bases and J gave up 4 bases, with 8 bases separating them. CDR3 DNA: TGTGCCAGCCGCTGGGGCTATGGCTACACCTTC. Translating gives CASRWGYGYTF.

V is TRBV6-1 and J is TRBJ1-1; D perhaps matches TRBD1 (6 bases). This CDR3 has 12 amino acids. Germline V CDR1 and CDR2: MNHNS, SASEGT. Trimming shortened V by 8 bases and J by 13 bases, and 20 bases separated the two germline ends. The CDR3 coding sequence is TGTGCCAGCTCGGGGGCCGGGACAAGTAGTTTCTTT. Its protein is CASSGAGTSSFF.

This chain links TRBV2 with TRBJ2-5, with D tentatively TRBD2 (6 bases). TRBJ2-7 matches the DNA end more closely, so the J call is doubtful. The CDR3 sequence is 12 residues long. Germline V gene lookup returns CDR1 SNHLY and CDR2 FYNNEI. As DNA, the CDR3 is TGTGCCAGCAGTGAGGGAGGCTACGAGCAGTACTTC. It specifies CASSEGGYEQYF.

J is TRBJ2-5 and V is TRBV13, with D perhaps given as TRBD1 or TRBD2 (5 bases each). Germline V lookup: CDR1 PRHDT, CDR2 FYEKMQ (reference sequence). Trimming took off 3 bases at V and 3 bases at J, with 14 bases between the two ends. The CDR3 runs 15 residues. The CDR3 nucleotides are TGTGCCAGCAGCTTGGTGGGGGACGGGAAAGAGACCCAGTACTTC. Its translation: CASSLVGDGKETQYF.

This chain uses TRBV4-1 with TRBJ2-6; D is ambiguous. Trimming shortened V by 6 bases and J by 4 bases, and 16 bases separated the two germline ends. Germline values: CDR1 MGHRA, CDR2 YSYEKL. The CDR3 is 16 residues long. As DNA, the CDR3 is TGCGCCAGCAGTCACCGAGGCGGCTTGGGGGCCAACGTCCTGACTTTC. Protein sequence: CASSHRGGLGANVLTF.

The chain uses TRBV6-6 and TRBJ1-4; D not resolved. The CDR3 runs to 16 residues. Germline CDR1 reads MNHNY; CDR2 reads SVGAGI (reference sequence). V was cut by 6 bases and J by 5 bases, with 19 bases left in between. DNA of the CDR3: TGTGCCAGCAGGGGCCGCGCGGAGGCTTTCAATGAAAAACTGTTTTTT. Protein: CASRGRAEAFNEKLFF.

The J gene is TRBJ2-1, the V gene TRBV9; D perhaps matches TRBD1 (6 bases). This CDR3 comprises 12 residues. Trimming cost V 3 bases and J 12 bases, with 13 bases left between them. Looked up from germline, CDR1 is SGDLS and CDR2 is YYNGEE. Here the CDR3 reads CASSGSIGGQFF. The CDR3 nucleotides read TGTGCCAGCAGCGGATCCATAGGGGGGCAGTTCTTC.

CDR3 DNA sequence: TGTGCCAGTAGCCCTAGCGCAGATACGCAGTATTTT. This translates into CASSPSADTQYF. V and J are TRBV19 and TRBJ2-3, with a possible D match to TRBD2 (6 bases). The V and J ends lost 6 bases and 4 bases respectively, with 8 bases between them. Germline V lookup: CDR1 LNHDA, CDR2 SQIVND (reference sequence). The CDR3 sequence is 12 residues long.

The CDR3 loop is CASSAGTSGSETQYF. CDR3 nucleotide sequence: TGTGCCAGCAGCGCAGGGACTAGCGGGAGTGAGACCCAGTACTTC. The V gene is TRBV7-6, the J gene TRBJ2-5; 14 positions match TRBD2. The germline CDR1 and CDR2 sequences are SGHVS and FNYEAQ. This CDR3 spans 15 amino acids. The ends lost 5 bases at V and 5 bases at J; junction bases unmatched: 4.

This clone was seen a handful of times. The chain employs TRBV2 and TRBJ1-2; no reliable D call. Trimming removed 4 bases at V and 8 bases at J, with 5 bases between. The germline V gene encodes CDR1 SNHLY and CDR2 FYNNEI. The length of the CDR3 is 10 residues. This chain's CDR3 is CASSVNGYTF. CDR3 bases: TGTGCCAGCAGTGTTAACGGCTACACCTTC.

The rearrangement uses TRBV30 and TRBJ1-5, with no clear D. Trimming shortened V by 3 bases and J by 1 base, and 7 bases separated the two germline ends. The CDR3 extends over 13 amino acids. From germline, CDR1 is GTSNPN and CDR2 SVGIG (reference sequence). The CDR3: CAWRARSNQPQHF. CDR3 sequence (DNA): TGTGCCTGGAGGGCAAGGAGCAATCAGCCCCAGCATTTT.

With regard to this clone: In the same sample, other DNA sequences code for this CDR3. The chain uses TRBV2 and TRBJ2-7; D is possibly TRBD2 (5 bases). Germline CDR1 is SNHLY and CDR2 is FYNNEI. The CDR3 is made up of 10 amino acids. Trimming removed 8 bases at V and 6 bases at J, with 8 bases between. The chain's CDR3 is CASRRGEQYF. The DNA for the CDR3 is TGTGCCAGCCGTCGGGGCGAGCAGTACTTC. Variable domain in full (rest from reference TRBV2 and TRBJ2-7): EPEVTQTPSHQVTQMGQEVILRCVPISNHLYFYWYRQILGQKVEFLVSFYNNEISEKSEIFDDQFSVERPDGSNFTLKIRSTKLEDSAMYFCASRRGEQYFGPGTRLTVT.

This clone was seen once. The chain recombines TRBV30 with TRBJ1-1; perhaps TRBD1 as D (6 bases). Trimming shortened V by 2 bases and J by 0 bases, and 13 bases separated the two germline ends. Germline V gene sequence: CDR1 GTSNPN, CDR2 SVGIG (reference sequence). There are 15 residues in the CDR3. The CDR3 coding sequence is TGTGCCTGGAGTAGGAGGGGGTACATGAACACTGAAGCTTTCTTT. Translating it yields CAWSRRGYMNTEAFF.